This passage covers 30 T cell receptor beta chains from one sample sequenced in a study of blood T cell repertoires in COVID-19. Profiled with immunoSEQ multiplex PCR; TCRdb holds only in-frame clones, not every one. The sample gives 200,000 to 300,000 clones, around four fifths of which show up once; around 6.4% is in the top ten. Source material: peripheral blood. Receptors originate from a woman aged 55-69 years with active or convalescent COVID-19.

The chain recombines TRBV5-1 with TRBJ2-3; D not resolved. The CDR3 is made up of 16 amino acids. V was cut by 0 bases and J by 4 bases, with 15 bases left in between. Looked up from germline, CDR1 is SGHRS and CDR2 is YFSETQ. This chain's CDR3 is CASSLGWAGASDTQYF. Here the CDR3 DNA reads TGCGCCAGCAGCTTGGGATGGGCAGGCGCATCAGATACGCAGTATTTT.

This chain links TRBV19 with TRBJ2-7; 9 bases match TRBD1. This CDR3 is 15 amino acids long. Germline V gene sequence: CDR1 LNHDA, CDR2 SQIVND (reference sequence). With V trimmed by 5 bases and J by 5 bases, 10 bases remained unmatched. In DNA form, the CDR3 reads TGTGCCAGTAGTGCCACCGGGACAGGGACCCACGAGCAGTACTTC. Protein: CASSATGTGTHEQYF.

The V and J genes are TRBV2 and TRBJ2-3; the match to TRBD2 covers 15 bases. Trimming took 8 bases from V and 6 from J; bases not matched to a gene: 9. The CDR3 is 16 amino acids. The germline V gene has CDR1 SNHLY and CDR2 FYNNEI. CDR3 in DNA: TGTGCCAGCCCCCCCCGGACTAGCGGGGGGGCGGATACGCAGTATTTT. It yields the protein CASPPRTSGGADTQYF.

This chain connects TRBV6-5 to TRBJ1-4; 8 bases map to TRBD1. The CDR3 loop spans 15 amino acids. Trimming cost V 1 base and J 6 bases; bases outside gene matches: 4. CDR1 MNHEY and CDR2 SVGAGI come from the germline V gene. Here the CDR3 reads CASSYLQGVHEKLFF. The CDR3 nucleotides are TGTGCCAGCAGTTACTTACAGGGGGTTCATGAAAAACTGTTTTTT.

In its sample, this clone ranks as medium-sized (0.01 to 0.1%). The chain uses TRBV9 and TRBJ1-2; TRBD1 is a possible D gene (5 bases). This CDR3 spans 13 amino acids. V dropped 2 bases and J dropped 5 bases, with 10 bases sitting between them. From germline, CDR1 is SGDLS and CDR2 YYNGEE. In nucleotides, the CDR3 is TGTGCCAGCAGCGTCGGACACAAGTATGGCTACACCTTC. Encoded protein: CASSVGHKYGYTF. Variable domain in full (rest from reference TRBV9 and TRBJ1-2): DSGVTQTPKHLITATGQRVTLRCSPRSGDLSVYWYQQSLDQGLQFLIQYYNGEERAKGNILERFSAQQFPDLHSELNLSSLELGDSALYFCASSVGHKYGYTFGSGTRLTVV.

The chain recombines TRBV6-1 with TRBJ1-4; tentatively, D is TRBD1 (5 bases). The CDR3 runs to 15 residues. V was pared by 2 bases and J by 7 bases, with 14 bases between. The germline gives CDR1 MNHNS, CDR2 SASEGT. The CDR3 is CASSERRGGAEKLFF. Written as DNA, the CDR3 is TGTGCCAGCAGTGAAAGAAGGGGAGGTGCTGAAAAACTGTTTTTT.

The J gene is TRBJ2-5, the V gene TRBV2; maybe TRBD2 (6 bases). Trimming shortened V by 7 bases and J by 1 base, and 13 bases separated the two germline ends. CDR3 length: 14 amino acids. Per the germline V gene, CDR1 is SNHLY and CDR2 is FYNNEI. Written as DNA, the CDR3 is TGTGCCAGCAATCGACTAGGTCCCCAAGAGACCCAGTACTTC. Residues: CASNRLGPQETQYF.

The V call is TRBV19, the J call TRBJ1-2; D is unclear. The length of the CDR3 is 12 residues. CDR1 LNHDA and CDR2 SQIVND come from the germline V gene (reference sequence). V was pared by 8 bases and J by 2 bases, with 9 bases between. The CDR3 sequence: CASAGLNYGYTF. The CDR3 DNA is TGTGCCAGTGCCGGACTGAACTATGGCTACACCTTC.

In its sample, this clone was seen once. This chain uses TRBV5-5 with TRBJ2-3; 9 nucleotides match TRBD2. The CDR3 contains 17 residues. V was clipped by 1 base and J by 6 bases; unmatched bases: 12. The germline V gene has CDR1 SGHKS and CDR2 YYEKEE (reference sequence). DNA of the CDR3: TGTGCCAGCAGCTTGTTGGGGGATAGCGGGAGTTCGGATACGCAGTATTTT. This encodes CASSLLGDSGSSDTQYF.

The chain employs TRBV5-1 and TRBJ1-5; TRBD1 aligns across 7 bases. The CDR3 is 15 residues long. The germline V gene has CDR1 SGHRS and CDR2 YFSETQ. The V and J ends lost 4 bases and 2 bases, in that order; junction bases with no gene match: 6. The DNA for the CDR3 is TGCGCCAGCAGCGGCGGACAGGCCGGCAATCAGCCCCAGCATTTT. Translated, it gives CASSGGQAGNQPQHF. The full variable domain, completed using reference TRBV5-1 and TRBJ1-5, is KAGVTQTPRYLIKTRGQQVTLSCSPISGHRSVSWYQQTPGQGLQFLFEYFSETQRNKGNFPGRFSGRQFSNSRSEMNVSTLELGDSALYLCASSGGQAGNQPQHFGDGTRLSIL.

This clone showed up just once. The chain carries TRBV5-1 and TRBJ2-3; 14 bases line up with TRBD2. The CDR3 is made up of 16 amino acids. V gave up 6 bases and J gave up 0 bases; unmatched junction bases: 3. Germline V gives CDR1 SGHRS, CDR2 YFSETQ. This CDR3 is CASTGLAGGSTDTQYF. The CDR3 nucleotides read TGCGCCAGCACCGGACTAGCGGGAGGAAGCACAGATACGCAGTATTTT.

The genes are TRBV7-9 and TRBJ1-2; D not resolved. The germline V gene has CDR1 SEHNR and CDR2 FQNEAQ (reference sequence). V was clipped by 5 bases and J by 7 bases, with 11 bases between them. The CDR3 is made up of 12 amino acids. The CDR3 here is CASSAVHGGYTF. The CDR3 DNA reads TGTGCCAGCAGCGCAGTCCATGGTGGCTACACCTTC.

The genes are TRBV12-3 or TRBV12-4 and TRBJ1-2, with TRBD1 matching 7 bases. The CDR3 length is 13 residues. V lost 3 bases and J lost 2; bases outside the gene matches: 0. DNA for the CDR3: TGTGCCAGCAGTTTGACAGGGAACTATGGCTACACCTTC. It specifies CASSLTGNYGYTF.

The chain couples TRBV7-9 to TRBJ2-2, with D uncertain. The V gene lost 5 bases and the J gene lost 8 bases, with 9 bases spanning the gap. The germline V gene has CDR1 SEHNR and CDR2 FQNEAQ (reference sequence). CDR3 length: 12 residues. The CDR3 DNA is TGTGCCAGCAGCCCACATTGGGGGGAGCTGTTTTTT. This codes for CASSPHWGELFF.

This clone has just one count. V usage is TRBV5-5 and J usage is TRBJ2-3; the match to TRBD1 covers 9 bases. CDR3 size: 14 residues. From germline, CDR1 is SGHKS and CDR2 YYEKEE (reference sequence). With 4 bases clipped from V and 2 bases from J, the junction kept 2 bases outside the gene matches. The CDR3 here is CASSLQGATDTQYF. The CDR3 region has the DNA TGTGCCAGCAGCCTACAGGGGGCCACAGATACGCAGTATTTT. Full variable domain (remainder filled in from reference TRBV5-5 and TRBJ2-3): DAGVTQSPTHLIKTRGQQVTLRCSPISGHKSVSWYQQVLGQGPQFIFQYYEKEERGRGNFPDRFSARQFPNYSSELNVNALLLGDSALYLCASSLQGATDTQYFGPGTRLTVL.

This chain links TRBV7-8 with TRBJ1-2; tentatively, D is TRBD1 (5 bases). The germline V gene encodes CDR1 SGHVS and CDR2 FQNEAQ. This CDR3 has 13 amino acids. Deletions cut 5 bases from V and 3 bases from J, with 10 bases between. The CDR3 loop is CASSPAGDYGYTF. The CDR3 nucleotides are TGTGCCAGCAGCCCCGCGGGGGACTATGGCTACACCTTC. Full variable domain (rest looked up from reference TRBV7-8 and TRBJ1-2): GAGVSQSPRYKVAKRGQDVALRCDPISGHVSLFWYQQALGQGPEFLTYFQNEAQLDKSGLPSDRFFAERPEGSVSTLKIQRTQQEDSAVYLCASSPAGDYGYTFGSGTRLTVV.

On this clone itself: Other DNA sequences from this sample encode an identical CDR3 as well. CDR3 sequence: CASSGQGRTEAFF. The DNA of the CDR3 is TGTGCCAGCAGTGGACAGGGTAGGACTGAAGCTTTCTTT. The V call is TRBV2, the J call TRBJ1-1; 7 bases map to TRBD1. The CDR3 spans 13 residues. The V and J ends lost 4 bases and 5 bases, in that order; junction bases with no gene match: 4. The germline V gene encodes CDR1 SNHLY and CDR2 FYNNEI.

The chain is built from TRBV29-1 and TRBJ2-5, with 14 bases aligning to TRBD2. With V trimmed by 6 bases and J by 4 bases, 7 bases remained unmatched. Germline V gene sequence: CDR1 SQVTM, CDR2 ANQGSEA. The CDR3 has 15 amino acids. CDR3 amino acids: CSVARGLAGAETQYF. The CDR3 DNA reads TGCAGCGTGGCCCGGGGACTAGCGGGAGCAGAGACCCAGTACTTC.

This clone was seen only a few times. The chain carries TRBV10-3 and TRBJ2-5; 10 bases match TRBD2. This CDR3 has 15 residues. Trimming cost V 6 bases and J 5 bases; bases outside gene matches: 9. In germline, CDR1 is ENHRY, CDR2 SYGVKD. CDR3 loop: CAIRVTSGDLETQYF. CDR3 nucleotides: TGTGCCATCAGGGTAACTAGCGGGGATTTGGAGACCCAGTACTTC.

CDR3 DNA sequence: TGTGCCAGCAGTTACTGGAGGACAGGGGACACAGATACGCAGTATTTT. It translates to CASSYWRTGDTDTQYF. The genes are TRBV6-5 and TRBJ2-3; TRBD1 agrees at 9 bases. Germline CDR1 reads MNHEY; CDR2 reads SVGAGI. Trimming cost V 1 base and J 2 bases; bases outside gene matches: 4. The CDR3 sequence is 16 residues long.

The chain combines TRBV2 with TRBJ1-4; 7 bases align to TRBD1. Losses at the gene ends were 0 bases for V and 7 bases for J; bases not matched to a gene: 5. The germline gives CDR1 SNHLY, CDR2 FYNNEI. The CDR3 length is 15 residues. The CDR3 DNA reads TGTGCCAGCAGTGAAGCTAGACAGGGAGGTGAAAAACTGTTTTTT. Its protein product is CASSEARQGGEKLFF.

This clone has a single count. The V gene is TRBV12-3 or TRBV12-4, the J gene TRBJ1-4, with D uncertain. This CDR3 comprises 13 residues. With 7 bases removed from V and 8 bases from J, the gap between germline ends came to 14 bases. The CDR3 bases are TGTGCCAGCACCCAAGCCACAGACGAAAAACTGTTTTTT. Its protein is CASTQATDEKLFF.

As for this clone: Different DNA sequences within this sample yield the same CDR3. The chain links TRBV5-1 to TRBJ1-2, with 11 bases identical to TRBD1. The junction had 3 bases not matched to a gene; V was cut back by 3 bases and J by 2 bases. The CDR3 length is 15 residues. Looked up from germline, CDR1 is SGHRS and CDR2 is YFSETQ. The CDR3 loop is CASSSRTGGNYGYTF. The CDR3 nucleotides read TGCGCCAGCAGCTCCCGGACAGGGGGCAACTATGGCTACACCTTC.

The chain couples TRBV9 to TRBJ1-6, with TRBD1 identical over 8 bases. This CDR3 comprises 15 residues. V was clipped by 4 bases and J by 7 bases; unmatched bases: 7. Per the germline V gene, CDR1 is SGDLS and CDR2 is YYNGEE. The DNA for the CDR3 is TGTGCCAGCAGCTTCGCGGGACAGGACAATTCACCCCTCCACTTT. This codes for CASSFAGQDNSPLHF. Supplemented by reference TRBV9 and TRBJ1-6, the full variable domain reads DSGVTQTPKHLITATGQRVTLRCSPRSGDLSVYWYQQSLDQGLQFLIQYYNGEERAKGNILERFSAQQFPDLHSELNLSSLELGDSALYFCASSFAGQDNSPLHFGNGTRLTVT.

DNA for the CDR3: TGTGCCAGCAGTCCCCCGGGACTAGCGCTCTACGAGCAGTACTTC. Its translation: CASSPPGLALYEQYF. The chain recombines TRBV6-5 with TRBJ2-7; 10 nucleotides match TRBD2. V was pared by 5 bases and J by 3 bases, with 7 bases of the junction left unmatched. CDR1 is MNHEY and CDR2 is SVGAGI in the germline V gene. This CDR3 contains 15 residues.

A single count supports this clone. The gene calls are TRBV3-1 (or the pseudogene TRBV3-2) and TRBJ2-3, with a tentative D call TRBD1 (7 bases). Trimming stripped 3 bases from V and 5 bases from J, with 18 bases between. CDR1 and CDR2 (germline): LGHDT, YNNKEL (reference sequence). The CDR3 runs 16 residues. The CDR3: CASSHLGRGAIDTQYF. The CDR3 bases are TGTGCCAGCAGCCACCTTGGCAGGGGGGCAATAGATACGCAGTATTTT.

This clone appeared a single time. Germline is not matched at one junction end, which may reflect a read error. Here the CDR3 reads CASNLAVAKNIQYF. In DNA, the CDR3 is TGTGCCAGCAACTTAGCGGTAGCCAAAAACATTCAGTACTTC. This chain joins TRBV11-2 and TRBJ2-4; a possible D gene is TRBD2 (6 bases). The length of the CDR3 is 14 residues. CDR1 is SGHAT, CDR2 FQNNGV, per germline.

The chain links TRBV6-5 to TRBJ2-7; 9 positions agree with TRBD1. Germline trimming cut 9 bases from V and 2 bases from J; bases unmatched to any gene: 8. The CDR3 has 14 amino acids. The germline CDR1 and CDR2 sequences are MNHEY and SVGAGI. The chain's CDR3 is CASGQGPVTYEQYV. Written as DNA, the CDR3 is TGTGCCAGTGGACAGGGGCCTGTGACCTACGAGCAGTACGTC.

The V gene is TRBV29-1, the J gene TRBJ1-1; D unclear. The CDR3 is 14 residues long. The germline gives CDR1 SQVTM, CDR2 ANQGSEA. Trimming took 5 bases from V and 0 from J, leaving 13 bases between them. The CDR3, as DNA: TGCAGCGTTCTAGGCTTACCTATGAACACTGAAGCTTTCTTT. It encodes CSVLGLPMNTEAFF.

V gene TRBV6-6 combines with J gene TRBJ2-7; either TRBD1 or TRBD2 may fit D (5 bases each). Trimming pared 5 bases from V and 1 base from J, leaving 12 bases between. The CDR3 has 14 residues. CDR1 and CDR2 from the germline V gene are MNHNY and SVGAGI (reference sequence). CDR3 amino acids: CASSRGTQSYEQYV. The CDR3 coding sequence is TGTGCCAGCAGTCGGGGCACTCAATCCTACGAGCAGTACGTC.